The 15 T cell receptor beta chains below come from one sample, sequenced in a study of shared clonotypes between healthy human individuals. Repertoires were generated with immunoSEQ multiplex PCR, while TCRdb's copy carries only in-frame clones and drops some. The sample holds 2 million to 2.5 million clones, 85% to 95% seen once. The sequenced material came from naive CD4+ T cells from PBMCs. Subset of the sample: CD45RA+ positively selected. The receptors stem from a man in his late teens or twenties in good health. Some clones in this sample may be carry-over from other donors' samples.

The chain couples TRBV28 to TRBJ2-7, with D maybe TRBD1 (6 bases). The CDR3 extends over 15 amino acids. CDR1 and CDR2 (germline): MDHEN, SYDVKM. Trimming stripped 1 base from V and 2 bases from J, with 12 bases between. The CDR3 protein is CASSLSDRRTYEQYF. The CDR3 coding sequence is TGTGCCAGCAGTTTATCGGACAGACGAACCTACGAGCAGTACTTC.

This chain uses TRBV28 with TRBJ2-7; 7 nucleotides align to TRBD1. Germline V CDR1 and CDR2: MDHEN, SYDVKM. V was pared by 5 bases and J by 0 bases, with 4 bases of the junction left unmatched. The CDR3 totals 14 residues. Written as DNA, the CDR3 is TGTGCCAGCAGTCAAGGGGACAGCTCCTACGAGCAGTACTTC. Its protein is CASSQGDSSYEQYF.

This chain joins TRBV30 and TRBJ1-5; D remains ambiguous. V was shortened by 5 bases and J by 0 bases, with 14 bases between the two germline ends. Germline lookup yields CDR1 GTSNPN and CDR2 SVGIG (reference sequence). This CDR3 region has 15 residues. The CDR3 protein is CAWSPRLGSNQPQHF. The CDR3 DNA reads as TGTGCCTGGTCACCCCGACTAGGTAGCAATCAGCCCCAGCATTTT.

The chain is built from TRBV5-4 and TRBJ2-3, with 8 bases aligning to TRBD2. The germline CDR1 and CDR2 sequences are SGHNT and YYREEE (reference sequence). The CDR3 loop spans 16 amino acids. V lost 4 bases to trimming and J lost 4 bases; unmatched junction nucleotides: 11. For the CDR3, the DNA is TGTGCCAGCAGCGCCAAGACTAGCGCTGGTCCAGATACGCAGTATTTT. It yields the protein CASSAKTSAGPDTQYF.

This clone came up a few times. The CDR3 region is CAWSVGTPRSNQPQHF. The CDR3 DNA follows: TGTGCCTGGAGTGTAGGTACCCCCCGGAGCAATCAGCCCCAGCATTTT. The genes are TRBV30 and TRBJ1-5, with unresolved D. This CDR3 region has 16 residues. Per germline, CDR1 GTSNPN and CDR2 SVGIG (reference sequence). V lost 0 bases to trimming and J lost 1 base, with 13 bases between them.

V gene TRBV27 combines with J gene TRBJ2-4, with 7 nucleotides matching TRBD1. Germline loops: CDR1 MNHEY, CDR2 SMNVEV (reference sequence). This CDR3 has 16 amino acids. J lost 3 bases, V lost 6 bases, and 11 bases had no gene match. The CDR3 DNA reads as TGTGCCAGCAGCCTGGTCCGTGGGGACAGCAAAAACATTCAGTACTTC. This sequence encodes CASSLVRGDSKNIQYF.

The V gene is TRBV7-6, the J gene TRBJ1-1; D possibly corresponds to TRBD1 (5 bases). The CDR3 covers 17 residues. Deletions cut 5 bases from V and 4 bases from J, with 23 bases between. Germline CDR1 and CDR2: SGHVS and FNYEAQ. CDR3 sequence (DNA): TGTGCCAGCAGCCCTCGGGAGGGGCAGCCCGGTGGCACTGAAGCTTTCTTT. Protein: CASSPREGQPGGTEAFF.

The gene calls are TRBV5-4 and TRBJ1-4; 11 bases agree with TRBD1. The CDR3 contains 15 residues. Trimming removed 4 bases from V and 6 bases from J; junction bases left unmatched: 5. From germline, CDR1 is SGHNT and CDR2 YYREEE (reference sequence). CDR3 sequence (DNA): TGTGCCAGCAGCAGACGGACAGGGGGCGATGAAAAACTGTTTTTT. It is translated as CASSRRTGGDEKLFF.

The chain has TRBV7-2 and TRBJ2-7, with D hard to call. CDR1 and CDR2 from the germline V gene are SGHTA and FQGNSA. The V and J ends lost 4 bases and 6 bases respectively, with 22 bases between them. The CDR3 is 16 residues long. The CDR3 sequence: CASSSPIGLQSGEQYF. CDR3 bases: TGTGCCAGCAGCTCCCCAATTGGGCTCCAATCGGGCGAGCAGTACTTC.

V gene TRBV6-6 combines with J gene TRBJ1-5; D is uncertain. CDR1 and CDR2 (germline): MNHNY, SVGAGI (reference sequence). V was clipped by 1 base and J by 0 bases, with 7 bases between them. This CDR3 is 15 amino acids long. CDR3 DNA sequence: TGTGCCAGCAGTTACTACCTCTTTAGCAATCAGCCCCAGCATTTT. This translates into CASSYYLFSNQPQHF.

The chain combines TRBV9 with TRBJ2-2; D gene unclear. V was trimmed by 1 base and J by 2 bases, leaving 6 bases between them. Germline CDR1 is SGDLS and CDR2 is YYNGEE. There are 14 residues in the CDR3. Here the CDR3 DNA reads TGTGCCAGCAGCGTAATGACAAACACCGGGGAGCTGTTTTTT. Amino acids: CASSVMTNTGELFF.

This clone was observed a single time. The rearrangement uses TRBV11-2 and TRBJ2-1, with D uncertain. CDR3 length equals 15 residues. Deletions cut 1 base from V and 4 bases from J, with 11 bases between. The V gene's germline CDR1 is SGHAT and CDR2 FQNNGV. CDR3 in amino acids: CASSLVRGYYNEQFF. In DNA, the CDR3 is TGTGCCAGCAGCTTAGTCCGCGGATATTACAATGAGCAGTTCTTC.

The chain combines TRBV19 with TRBJ2-1; either TRBD1 or TRBD2 may supply D (6 bases each). The CDR3 length is 15 residues. V lost 4 bases and J lost 15, with 25 bases in between. CDR1 is LNHDA and CDR2 is SQIVND in the germline V gene (reference sequence). The CDR3 coding sequence is TGTGCCAGTAGTACTTCGCAGGGCCTGCCGGGGGCAGGGTTCTTC. Residues: CASSTSQGLPGAGFF.

The genes are TRBV5-1 and TRBJ1-4, with D unresolved. Germline CDR1 and CDR2: SGHRS and YFSETQ. The CDR3 covers 13 residues. The germline V and J ends were trimmed by 7 bases and 3 bases, with 10 bases remaining between them. The CDR3 protein is CASRVAPNEKLFF. The CDR3 DNA sequence: TGCGCCAGCCGAGTGGCGCCTAATGAAAAACTGTTTTTT.

The chain uses TRBV4-3 and TRBJ2-2; perhaps TRBD2 as D (6 bases). The germline V gene encodes CDR1 LGHNA and CDR2 YSLEER. The CDR3 length is 16 residues. The V and J ends lost 4 bases and 0 bases respectively, with 12 bases between them. The CDR3 region is CASSPFGTSNTGELFF. CDR3 nucleotide sequence: TGCGCCAGCAGCCCCTTCGGGACTTCGAACACCGGGGAGCTGTTTTTT.